The 12 T cell receptor beta chains given below trace back to one sample, sequenced in a study of T cell responses to AZD1222 COVID-19 vaccine. Sequencing was performed with immunoSEQ multiplex PCR; in TCRdb, only in-frame clones are kept and a portion is missing. The table has 200,000 or so clones, approximately 86% seen once; the top ten hold 7.7%. Here the sequenced sample was peripheral blood, taken on day 0 of AZD1222 vaccination. These TCRs come from an adult in good health.

This clone was counted only a few times. Other DNA sequences of this sample code for an identical CDR3. The chain carries TRBV5-4 and TRBJ1-2, with 11 positions matching TRBD1. This CDR3 region has 15 residues. The J segment lost 3 bases and the V segment lost 3 bases, leaving 4 bases of the junction unmatched. Germline CDR1 reads SGHNT; CDR2 reads YYREEE (reference sequence). In DNA form, the CDR3 reads TGTGCCAGCAGCTCTGGACAGGGGGCAGACTATGGCTACACCTTC. Translated: CASSSGQGADYGYTF.

This clone has only one observation. This chain connects TRBV25-1 to TRBJ1-1; no firm D call. This CDR3 contains 15 residues. The germline CDR1 and CDR2 sequences are MGHDK and SYGVNS. V was cut by 2 bases and J by 5 bases, with 15 bases left in between. CDR3 loop: CASSESQFVRTEAFF. In DNA, the CDR3 is TGTGCCAGCAGTGAAAGTCAGTTTGTAAGAACTGAAGCTTTCTTT.

This sequence joins TRBV24-1 and TRBJ2-1; 11 bases match TRBD2. Germline values: CDR1 KGHDR, CDR2 SFDVKD. This CDR3 has 17 residues. Trimming took 4 bases from V and 0 from J; bases not matched to a gene: 4. This CDR3 is CATSEHGLAGSYNEQFF. As DNA, the CDR3 is TGTGCCACCAGTGAGCACGGACTAGCGGGCTCCTACAATGAGCAGTTCTTC.

The rearrangement uses TRBV5-1 and TRBJ2-7; D remains ambiguous. The CDR3 has 14 amino acids. CDR1 and CDR2 from the germline V gene are SGHRS and YFSETQ. V lost 3 bases and J lost 2, with 12 bases in between. CDR3 bases: TGCGCCAGCAGCTCAAGGGCCGACACCTACGAGCAGTACTTC. This translates into CASSSRADTYEQYF.

The chain is built from TRBV5-4 and TRBJ2-5; D gene unclear. This CDR3 comprises 14 residues. V was pared by 0 bases and J by 3 bases, with 9 bases between. CDR1 is SGHNT, CDR2 YYREEE, per germline (reference sequence). This chain's CDR3 is CASSLATTEETQYF. The CDR3 DNA is TGTGCCAGCAGCTTGGCCACGACCGAAGAGACCCAGTACTTC.

The chain recombines TRBV29-1 with TRBJ1-1; D may be TRBD1 (5 bases). Per the germline V gene, CDR1 is SQVTM and CDR2 is ANQGSEA. The CDR3 has 10 residues. The V gene lost 7 bases and the J gene lost 5 bases, with 8 bases spanning the gap. The CDR3 is CSGGTTEAFF. The CDR3 nucleotides are TGCAGCGGTGGGACGACTGAAGCTTTCTTT.

A few counts support this clone. V usage is TRBV9 and J usage is TRBJ1-1; perhaps TRBD1 as D (6 bases). Germline CDR1 and CDR2: SGDLS and YYNGEE. V dropped 4 bases and J dropped 1 base, with 14 bases sitting between them. The CDR3 has 15 amino acids. CDR3 region: CASSFLGGGNTEAFF. The CDR3, as DNA: TGTGCCAGCAGCTTCCTGGGGGGCGGGAACACTGAAGCTTTCTTT.

The chain recombines TRBV4-3 with TRBJ2-3; 10 bases align to TRBD2. Trimming cost V 0 bases and J 0 bases; bases outside gene matches: 9. This CDR3 is 19 amino acids long. Germline-derived CDR1 and CDR2 are LGHNA and YSLEER. The CDR3, as DNA: TGCGCCAGCAGCCAAGATCGCCTAGCGGGGGATGAAAGCACAGATACGCAGTATTTT. Amino acid sequence: CASSQDRLAGDESTDTQYF.

CDR3 sequence (DNA): TGTGCCAGCTTGGGGGGATATTCTGAGGGCTACACCTTC. Translated, it gives CASLGGYSEGYTF. The gene calls are TRBV5-4 and TRBJ1-2, with D perhaps TRBD1 (5 bases). Trimming took off 7 bases at V and 8 bases at J, with 18 bases between the two ends. The CDR3 runs 13 residues. From germline, CDR1 is SGHNT and CDR2 YYREEE (reference sequence).

The rearrangement joins TRBV4-1 to TRBJ1-5, with D unclear. This CDR3 has 15 residues. Between the trimmed V and J ends, which lost 4 bases and 0 bases, there was a span of 10 bases. Germline V gene data show CDR1 as MGHRA and CDR2 as YSYEKL. CDR3 nucleotides: TGCGCCAGCAGCCCGAAACTGAGTAGCAATCAGCCCCAGCATTTT. This sequence encodes CASSPKLSSNQPQHF.

This chain joins TRBV30 and TRBJ2-3; possibly TRBD1 or TRBD2 for D (5 bases each). Germline values: CDR1 GTSNPN, CDR2 SVGIG (reference sequence). Trimming cost V 1 base and J 0 bases, with 11 bases left between them. This CDR3 is 15 amino acids long. For the CDR3, the DNA is TGTGCCTGGAGTGCCGGGGACCCTAGCACAGATACGCAGTATTTT. This codes for CAWSAGDPSTDTQYF.

This clone was observed once. The chain is built from TRBV6-2 or TRBV6-3 and TRBJ2-5, with D tentatively TRBD1 or TRBD2 (6 bases each). V lost 2 bases and J lost 4, with 14 bases in between. Looked up from germline, CDR1 is MNHEY and CDR2 is SVGEGT. The CDR3 consists of 15 residues. The CDR3 bases are TGTGCCAGCAGTTACGGAGCAGGGGAGGCAGAGACCCAGTACTTC. Protein sequence: CASSYGAGEAETQYF.